The sequence of this TCR beta chain was determined in a study of shared clonotypes between healthy human individuals (dated by TCRdb to about 2020). Context from the whole study: A couple of women and three men aged 18 to 49 years were included in the cohort. Per donor, leukapheresis produced somewhere between about 0.9 and 9.5 billion PBMCs. To estimate repertoire size and how much clonotype sharing occurs between individuals, the study deeply sequenced the blood TCR repertoires of about five healthy adults. For each donor, CD4 naive and CD4 memory were each run on three plates, CD8 naive on two plates, and CD8 memory on one plate. Different laboratories and diverse techniques were used to prepare libraries and sequence TCR repertoires, to increase sequencing depth and limit assay-specific biases. Overall study results and their limits: Naive subsets generally had larger estimated clonotype richness than memory subsets. Incomplete sequencing was indicated by rarefaction of sorted-subset datasets, despite the large sequencing depth. Higher generation probabilities were observed for clonotypes shared by all four sorted-subset donors than for non-shared clonotypes. Because the study included a small number of donors, the genetic and exposure-history diversity represented was limited. When several donors were compared, the shared fraction of clonotypes was 5% to 6.5% for naive CD4, about 4% for naive CD8, more than 2% for memory CD4, and 0.4% for memory CD8. Pairwise subsampling led to the expectation that sequencing depth would affect the degree of clonotype sharing among donors. Sampling was limited to blood, and TCR repertoires in tissue likely differ from TCR repertoires in blood.

As regards this clone: Its antigen is currently not known. No base qualities exist here, and no much larger clone lies one base off it.

The CDR3 runs 15 amino acids, cysteine and phenylalanine included. Kept here is only the CDR3 DNA, which spans 45 bases and is read in frame from base 1. The germline V gene (reference sequence) specifies MNHEY as CDR1 and SMNVEV as CDR2. The germline V and J ends show losses of 3 bases and 4 bases respectively, and no gene match explains 7 bases of the junction. Healthy HIV-negative adults with no recently reported acute infections or vaccinations were included as donors. Only Caucasian adults living in Nashville, Tennessee, USA were represented among the donors. The CD8 memory samples were a combination of magnetically selected CD45RO+ cells and CCR7-negative CD45RA+ effector memory (TemRA) cells. Blood was obtained by leukapheresis, after which PBMCs were separated by Ficoll-Histopaque density gradient centrifugation and cryopreserved in liquid nitrogen vapor phase. Analytical flow cytometry was used to check the purity and quantity of each magnetically sorted T cell population. Genomic DNA was isolated from every sorted fraction and measured by UV absorbance on a Nanodrop 2000c.

TCR CDR3 regions were amplified from genomic DNA by multiplex PCR using the deep immunoSEQ assay. Genomic DNA extracted from each cell subset was distributed evenly over all wells of several immunoSEQ 96-well plates, and each plate served as one replicate. For sorted subsets, approximately 0.2 ug of genomic DNA, equivalent to 25,000 to 35,000 T cell genomes, went into each replicate PCR. The purified libraries were quantified using a Qubit 3.0 fluorometer, sized with a Bioanalyzer 2100, and then quantified again using the KAPA Library Quantification kit. Each immunoSEQ 96-well plate was sequenced on its own single-read 150-cycle Illumina NextSeq 550 flow cell. Turning to the authors' computational methods: Because the immunoSEQ output held only junctional sequences and lacked quality scores, the filtering could not match the filtering applied to full-length reads. Sequences were annotated with PyIR, a Python wrapper for IgBLAST v1.9, and V/J genes and CDR3 were assigned using IMGT germline references. Any read was removed if the V/J assignment was weak (E-value above 1e-6), the CDR3 was missing, or the read contained stop codons, out-of-frame junctions, or ambiguous translated residues. V3J clonotypes were defined by identical inferred V gene, J gene, and CDR3 amino acid sequence. The percentage overlap between two repertoires was calculated by dividing the number of shared unique clonotypes by the size of the smaller repertoire. Richness of each repertoire was evaluated using RTK rarefaction, the Chao1 estimator, and Recon v2.1 estimates of unobserved clonotypes. For all TCRbeta clonotypes obtained by the gDNA method from a few donors, generation probabilities were computed with OLGA. TCRdb provides this immuneACCESS table in a form limited to in-frame rearrangements. Some clones are lacking; in checked studies, under half of them reflect an unresolved V gene, and why the rest are absent is not known. V, J and clone size reflect that table, while D and trimming were determined from the DNA. This sample lists under 350,000 clones; 87% were detected once. 15% to 20% of the sample is in the top ten clones.

The rearranged segments are TRBV27 and TRBJ2-7; 9 bases in between match TRBD1. Specimen: memory CD8+ T cells sorted from blood. The cell subset or site label of this sample denotes: CD45RO+ cells pooled with CCR7-negative TemRA cells. This clonotype was sampled from a man younger than 35 in good health. The bases are TGTGCCAGCAGTTTCACAGGGGGCGGAATTTACGAGCAGTACTTC. This is translated as CASSFTGGGIYEQYF.